Following are 16 T cell receptor beta chains from one sample sequenced in a study of OX40 agonist ivuxolimab in advanced cancers. Here immunoSEQ multiplex PCR was the method, and the copy in TCRdb shows in-frame clones only, minus some. Seen here are more than 65,000 clones, 88% observed once, and the top ten hold around 0.56%. Sequencing was performed on CD4+ or CD8+ T cells sorted from blood, taken in a trial of the OX40 agonist ivuxolimab. All receptors derive from an adult with an advanced solid tumor such as melanoma, head and neck, liver or kidney cancer.

The rearrangement joins TRBV5-6 to TRBJ1-4; D not certain. The CDR3 runs 14 residues. Germline CDR1 reads SGHDT; CDR2 reads YYEEEE. Deletions cut 1 base from V and 4 bases from J, with 8 bases between. This CDR3 reads CASSLSADNEKLFF. The CDR3 DNA follows: TGTGCCAGCAGCTTGTCTGCGGATAATGAAAAACTGTTTTTT.

The rearrangement uses TRBV6-5 and TRBJ2-7; 10 bases are a match to TRBD2. This CDR3 spans 14 amino acids. Germline CDR1 MNHEY, CDR2 SVGAGI. V gave up 7 bases and J gave up 2 bases; unmatched junction bases: 5. The chain's CDR3 is CASKNSGGTYEQYF. In DNA, the CDR3 is TGTGCCAGCAAAAATAGCGGGGGGACCTACGAGCAGTACTTC.

V is TRBV10-3 and J is TRBJ1-6; 8 bases map to TRBD1. Per the germline V gene, CDR1 is ENHRY and CDR2 is SYGVKD. This CDR3 spans 14 amino acids. V was pared by 3 bases and J by 8 bases, with 3 bases of the junction left unmatched. The CDR3 coding sequence is TGTGCCATCAGTGAAGGACAGGGACATTCACCCCTCCACTTT. Its protein product is CAISEGQGHSPLHF.

The genes are TRBV27 and TRBJ2-1, with 7 nucleotides matching TRBD2. The ends lost 8 bases at V and 5 bases at J; junction bases unmatched: 12. The CDR3 is made up of 15 amino acids. Germline V gene sequence: CDR1 MNHEY, CDR2 SMNVEV (reference sequence). The CDR3 DNA is TGTGCCAGCGCCGATCCGGGGGGACGAAACAATGAGCAGTTCTTC. This gives the protein CASADPGGRNNEQFF.

The gene calls are TRBV5-1 and TRBJ2-2; 10 bases are shared with TRBD1. Germline CDR1 SGHRS, CDR2 YFSETQ. V lost 3 bases to trimming and J lost 7 bases; unmatched junction nucleotides: 12. This CDR3 region has 17 residues. CDR3 DNA sequence: TGCGCCAGCAGCTGGAATCCTAGGACAGGGGGTTTCGGGGAGCTGTTTTTT. It encodes CASSWNPRTGGFGELFF.

V usage is TRBV5-5 and J usage is TRBJ2-7, with 11 bases fitting TRBD1. The CDR3 has 14 amino acids. J gave up 2 bases and V 3 bases, and 1 base lay outside the gene matches. Germline loops: CDR1 SGHKS, CDR2 YYEKEE (reference sequence). CDR3 protein: CASSWGQGAYEQYF. CDR3 in DNA: TGTGCCAGCAGCTGGGGACAGGGGGCCTACGAGCAGTACTTC.

This clone was recorded once. V and J are TRBV5-1 and TRBJ1-6; no definite D call. The CDR3 totals 13 residues. Trimming pared 4 bases from V and 6 bases from J, leaving 8 bases between. Germline lookup yields CDR1 SGHRS and CDR2 YFSETQ. CDR3 protein: CASSENSNSPLHF. DNA of the CDR3: TGCGCCAGCAGCGAGAACTCTAATTCACCCCTCCACTTT.

The chain is built from TRBV5-1 and TRBJ2-4; TRBD1 matches at 8 bases. The CDR3 has 14 residues. With V trimmed by 4 bases and J by 8 bases, 8 bases remained unmatched. Germline CDR1 is SGHRS and CDR2 is YFSETQ. CDR3 loop: CASSLGQGGDIQYF. The CDR3 DNA is TGCGCCAGCAGCCTAGGACAGGGTGGGGACATTCAGTACTTC.

The rearrangement uses TRBV14 and TRBJ2-2; possibly TRBD1 or TRBD2 for D (5 bases each). The CDR3 has 14 residues. In germline, CDR1 is SGHDN, CDR2 FVKESK. V gave up 2 bases and J gave up 5 bases, with 9 bases separating them. The CDR3: CASSQWRTTGELFF. Written as DNA, the CDR3 is TGTGCCAGCAGCCAATGGAGGACAACCGGGGAGCTGTTTTTT.

The chain joins TRBV11-3 to TRBJ2-1; D is perhaps TRBD2 (5 bases). V lost 1 base and J 5 bases, leaving 12 bases between the germline ends. Germline V CDR1 and CDR2: SGHNT, YENEEA. The CDR3 totals 15 residues. CDR3 coding DNA: TGTGCCAGCAGCTTAGCGGAGGTGACGAACAATGAGCAGTTCTTC. Amino acids: CASSLAEVTNNEQFF.

The CDR3 spells CASQGNENIQYF. For the CDR3, the DNA is TGTGCCAGCCAGGGGAACGAAAACATTCAGTACTTC. The chain joins TRBV2 to TRBJ2-4; maybe TRBD1 (6 bases). Germline values: CDR1 SNHLY, CDR2 FYNNEI. The CDR3 runs 12 residues. The germline V and J ends were trimmed by 8 bases and 5 bases, with 10 bases remaining between them.

This chain uses TRBV18 with TRBJ1-3; D possibly corresponds to TRBD1 (5 bases). The CDR3 runs 17 residues. The germline CDR1 and CDR2 sequences are KGHSH and LQKENI. V was shortened by 6 bases and J by 0 bases, with 18 bases between the two germline ends. The CDR3 region has the DNA TGTGCCAGCTCCCTTACCGGGACTCTGAGCTCTGGAAACACCATATATTTT. Amino acids: CASSLTGTLSSGNTIYF.

This clone was observed a handful of times. The V call is TRBV10-2, the J call TRBJ1-6, with D possibly TRBD1 on 5 matching bases. V was trimmed by 6 bases and J by 11 bases, leaving 11 bases between them. The CDR3 is 12 residues long. Germline CDR1 WSHSY, CDR2 SAAADI. The CDR3 coding sequence is TGCGCCAGCAGCCTGGGGGGTACACCCCTCCACTTT. It is translated as CASSLGGTPLHF.

The CDR3 region is CASSWTTVMNTEAFF. As DNA, the CDR3 is TGCGCCAGCAGCTGGACGACAGTCATGAACACTGAAGCTTTCTTT. V is TRBV5-1 and J is TRBJ1-1; D is perhaps TRBD1 (5 bases). This CDR3 contains 15 residues. Germline lookup yields CDR1 SGHRS and CDR2 YFSETQ. The V gene lost 3 bases and the J gene lost 0 bases, with 12 bases spanning the gap.

V is TRBV11-3 and J is TRBJ2-1; 8 bases align to TRBD1. V lost 5 bases and J lost 5; bases outside the gene matches: 8. The CDR3 has 15 residues. Germline V gene lookup returns CDR1 SGHNT and CDR2 YENEEA. In DNA, the CDR3 is TGTGCCAGCAGCCCGGGCGGGACAGGAGACAATGAGCAGTTCTTC. Its translation: CASSPGGTGDNEQFF.

The chain recombines TRBV5-1 with TRBJ1-1; D is unresolved. This CDR3 comprises 11 residues. Trimming took 4 bases from V and 8 from J, leaving 9 bases between them. Germline V gives CDR1 SGHRS, CDR2 YFSETQ. The DNA for the CDR3 is TGCGCCAGCAGCAGTACCGAAGAAGCTTTCTTT. It yields the protein CASSSTEEAFF.